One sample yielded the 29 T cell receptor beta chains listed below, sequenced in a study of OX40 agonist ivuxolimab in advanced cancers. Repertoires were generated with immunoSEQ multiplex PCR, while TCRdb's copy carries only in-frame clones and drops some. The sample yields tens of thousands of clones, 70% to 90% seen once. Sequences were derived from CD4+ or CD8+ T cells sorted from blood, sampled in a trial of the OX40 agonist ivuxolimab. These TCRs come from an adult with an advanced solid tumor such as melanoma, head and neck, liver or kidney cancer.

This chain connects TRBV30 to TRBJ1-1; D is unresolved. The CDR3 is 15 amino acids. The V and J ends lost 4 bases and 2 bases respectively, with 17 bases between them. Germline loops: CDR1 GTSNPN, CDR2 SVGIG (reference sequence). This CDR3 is CAWNVSPTGNTEAFF. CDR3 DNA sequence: TGTGCCTGGAATGTATCTCCGACGGGTAACACTGAAGCTTTCTTT.

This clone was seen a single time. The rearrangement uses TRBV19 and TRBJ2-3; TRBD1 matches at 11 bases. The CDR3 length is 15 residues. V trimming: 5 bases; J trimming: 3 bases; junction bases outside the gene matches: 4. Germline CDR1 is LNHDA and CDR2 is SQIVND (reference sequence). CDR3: CASSPGQGVTDTQYF. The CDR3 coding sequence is TGTGCCAGTAGTCCGGGACAGGGGGTGACAGATACGCAGTATTTT.

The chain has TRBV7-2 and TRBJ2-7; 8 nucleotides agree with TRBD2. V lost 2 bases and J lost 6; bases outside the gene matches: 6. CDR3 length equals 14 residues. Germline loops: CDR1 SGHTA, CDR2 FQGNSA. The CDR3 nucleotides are TGTGCCAGCAGCTTAAGCGGGAGTCGCATCGAGCAGTACTTC. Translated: CASSLSGSRIEQYF.

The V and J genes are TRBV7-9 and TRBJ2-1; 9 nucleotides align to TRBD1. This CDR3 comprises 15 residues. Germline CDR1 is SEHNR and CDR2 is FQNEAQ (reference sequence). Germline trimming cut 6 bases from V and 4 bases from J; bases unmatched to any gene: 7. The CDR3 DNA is TGTGCCAGCAGTCCCGGGACAGGGCTTTACAATGAGCAGTTCTTC. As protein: CASSPGTGLYNEQFF.

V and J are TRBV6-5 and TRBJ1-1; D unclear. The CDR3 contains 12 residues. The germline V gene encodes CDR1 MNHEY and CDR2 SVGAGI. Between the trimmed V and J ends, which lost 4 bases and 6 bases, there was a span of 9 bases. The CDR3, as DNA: TGTGCCAGCAGTTTTCGTGGGTCTGAAGCTTTCTTT. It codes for CASSFRGSEAFF.

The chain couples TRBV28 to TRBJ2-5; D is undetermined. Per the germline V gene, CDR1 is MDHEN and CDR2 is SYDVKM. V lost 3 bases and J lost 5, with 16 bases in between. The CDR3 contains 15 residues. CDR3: CASSLEPRWSETQYF. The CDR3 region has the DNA TGTGCCAGCAGTTTGGAACCCAGATGGTCTGAGACCCAGTACTTC.

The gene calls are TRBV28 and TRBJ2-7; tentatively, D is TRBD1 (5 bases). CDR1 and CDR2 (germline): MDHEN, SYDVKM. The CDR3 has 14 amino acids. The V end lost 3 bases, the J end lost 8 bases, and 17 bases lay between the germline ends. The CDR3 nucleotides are TGTGCCAGCAGTTTTGACAGACCCTACGGACAGCAGTACTTC. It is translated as CASSFDRPYGQQYF. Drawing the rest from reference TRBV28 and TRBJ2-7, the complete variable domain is DVKVTQSSRYLVKRTGEKVFLECVQDMDHENMFWYRQDPGLGLRLIYFSYDVKMKEKGDIPEGYSVSREKKERFSLILESASTNQTSMYLCASSFDRPYGQQYFGPGTRLTVT.

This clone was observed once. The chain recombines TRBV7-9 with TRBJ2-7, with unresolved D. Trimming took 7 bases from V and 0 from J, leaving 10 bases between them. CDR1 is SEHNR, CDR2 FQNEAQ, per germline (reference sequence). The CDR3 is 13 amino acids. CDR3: CASTQALSYEQYF. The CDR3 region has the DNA TGTGCCAGCACCCAGGCCCTCTCCTACGAGCAGTACTTC.

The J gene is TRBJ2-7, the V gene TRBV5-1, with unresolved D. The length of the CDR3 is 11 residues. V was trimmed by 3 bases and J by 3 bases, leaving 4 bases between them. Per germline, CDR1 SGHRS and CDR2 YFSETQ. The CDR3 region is CASSSDYEQYF. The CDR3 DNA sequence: TGCGCCAGCAGCTCAGACTACGAGCAGTACTTC.

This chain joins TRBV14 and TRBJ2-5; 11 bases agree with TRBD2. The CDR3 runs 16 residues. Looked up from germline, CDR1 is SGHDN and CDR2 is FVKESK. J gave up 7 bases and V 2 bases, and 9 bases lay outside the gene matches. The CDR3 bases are TGTGCCAGCAGCCAATCCACTAGCGGGAGCCGATCGACCCAGTACTTC. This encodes CASSQSTSGSRSTQYF.

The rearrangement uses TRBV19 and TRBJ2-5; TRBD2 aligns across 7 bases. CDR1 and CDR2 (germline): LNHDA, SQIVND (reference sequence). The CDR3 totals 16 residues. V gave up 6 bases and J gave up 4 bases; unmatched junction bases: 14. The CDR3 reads CASSRGGGSRRETQYF. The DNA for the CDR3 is TGTGCCAGTAGCCGGGGCGGGGGATCAAGACGAGAGACCCAGTACTTC.

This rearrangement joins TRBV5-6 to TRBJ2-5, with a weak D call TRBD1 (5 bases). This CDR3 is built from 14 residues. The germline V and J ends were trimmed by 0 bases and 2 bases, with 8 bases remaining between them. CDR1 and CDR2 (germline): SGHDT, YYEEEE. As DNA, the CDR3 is TGTGCCAGCAGCTTGGAAGGGGAACAAGAGACCCAGTACTTC. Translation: CASSLEGEQETQYF.

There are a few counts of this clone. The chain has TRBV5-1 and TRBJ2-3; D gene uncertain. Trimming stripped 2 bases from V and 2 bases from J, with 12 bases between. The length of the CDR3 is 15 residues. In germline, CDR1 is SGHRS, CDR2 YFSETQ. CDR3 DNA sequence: TGCGCCAGCAGCTTAACTTCGTTTGCCACAGATACGCAGTATTTT. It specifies CASSLTSFATDTQYF.

CDR3 coding DNA: TGTGCCAGCAGCTTATTAGCAGGGTCCGGAGAGACCCAGTACTTC. This gives the protein CASSLLAGSGETQYF. This rearrangement joins TRBV7-2 to TRBJ2-5, with D possibly being TRBD1 (5 bases). Between the trimmed V and J ends, which lost 2 bases and 4 bases, there was a span of 14 bases. Germline V gene sequence: CDR1 SGHTA, CDR2 FQGNSA. The CDR3 is 15 amino acids.

The CDR3 loop is CASSFERGRRMMNTEAFF. For the CDR3, the DNA is TGTGCCAGCAGCTTCGAAAGGGGGCGAAGGATGATGAACACTGAAGCTTTCTTT. V is TRBV5-4 and J is TRBJ1-1, with 7 bases fitting TRBD1. The CDR3 length is 18 residues. CDR1 SGHNT and CDR2 YYREEE come from the germline V gene (reference sequence). Trimming cost V 2 bases and J 0 bases; bases outside gene matches: 13.

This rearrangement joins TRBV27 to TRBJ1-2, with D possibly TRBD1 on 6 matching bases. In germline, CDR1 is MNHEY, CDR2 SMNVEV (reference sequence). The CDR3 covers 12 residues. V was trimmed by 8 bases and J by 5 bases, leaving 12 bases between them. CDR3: CASGKGGYGYTF. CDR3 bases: TGTGCCAGCGGTAAAGGGGGATATGGCTACACCTTC.

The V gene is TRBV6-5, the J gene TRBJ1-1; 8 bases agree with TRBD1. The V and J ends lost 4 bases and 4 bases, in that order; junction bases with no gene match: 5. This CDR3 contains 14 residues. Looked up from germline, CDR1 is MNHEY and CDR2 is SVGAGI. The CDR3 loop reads CASSWTGRGTEAFF. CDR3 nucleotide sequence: TGTGCCAGCAGTTGGACAGGGAGAGGCACTGAAGCTTTCTTT.

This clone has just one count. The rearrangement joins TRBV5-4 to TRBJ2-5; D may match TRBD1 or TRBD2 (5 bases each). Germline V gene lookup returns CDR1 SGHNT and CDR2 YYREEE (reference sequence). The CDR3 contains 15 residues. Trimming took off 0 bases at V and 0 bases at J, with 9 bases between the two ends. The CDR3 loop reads CASSLGGRNQETQYF. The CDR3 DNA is TGTGCCAGCAGCTTGGGGGGGAGAAACCAAGAGACCCAGTACTTC. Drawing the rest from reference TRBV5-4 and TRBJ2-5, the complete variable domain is ETGVTQSPTHLIKTRGQQVTLRCSSQSGHNTVSWYQQALGQGPQFIFQYYREEENGRGNFPPRFSGLQFPNYSSELNVNALELDDSALYLCASSLGGRNQETQYFGPGTRLLVL.

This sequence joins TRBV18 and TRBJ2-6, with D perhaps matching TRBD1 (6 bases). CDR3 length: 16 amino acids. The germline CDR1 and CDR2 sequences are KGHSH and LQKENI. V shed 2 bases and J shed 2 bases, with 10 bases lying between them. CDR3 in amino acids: CASSPEGHTGANVLTF. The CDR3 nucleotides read TGTGCCAGCTCACCAGAGGGACACACTGGGGCCAACGTCCTGACTTTC.

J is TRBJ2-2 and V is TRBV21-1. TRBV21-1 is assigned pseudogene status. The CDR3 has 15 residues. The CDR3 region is CARITGQLDTGELFF. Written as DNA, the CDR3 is TGTGCCAGGATCACGGGCCAGCTAGACACCGGGGAGCTGTTTTTT.

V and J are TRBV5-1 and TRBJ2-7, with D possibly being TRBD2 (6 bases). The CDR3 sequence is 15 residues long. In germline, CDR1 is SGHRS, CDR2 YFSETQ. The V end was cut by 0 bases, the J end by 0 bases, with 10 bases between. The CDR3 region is CASSLGLAYSYEQYF. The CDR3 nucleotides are TGCGCCAGCAGCTTGGGTCTAGCGTACTCCTACGAGCAGTACTTC.

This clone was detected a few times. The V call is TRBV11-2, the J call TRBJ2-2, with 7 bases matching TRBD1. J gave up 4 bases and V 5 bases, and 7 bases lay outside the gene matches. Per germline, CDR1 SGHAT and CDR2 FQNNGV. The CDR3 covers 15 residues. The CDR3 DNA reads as TGTGCCAGCAGCGAGGGGGCTGCGTCCACCGGGGAGCTGTTTTTT. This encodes CASSEGAASTGELFF.

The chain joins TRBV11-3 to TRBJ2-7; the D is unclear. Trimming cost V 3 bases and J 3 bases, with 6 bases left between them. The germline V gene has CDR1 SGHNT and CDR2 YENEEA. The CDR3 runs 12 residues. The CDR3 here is CASSFSDYEQYF. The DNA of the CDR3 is TGTGCCAGCAGCTTCTCCGACTACGAGCAGTACTTC.

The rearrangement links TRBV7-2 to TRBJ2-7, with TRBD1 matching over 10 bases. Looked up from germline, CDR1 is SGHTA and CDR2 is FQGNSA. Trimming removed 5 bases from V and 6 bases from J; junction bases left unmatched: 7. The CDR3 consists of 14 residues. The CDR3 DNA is TGTGCCAGCAGCCGGACCGGGACAGGGGCCGAGCAGTACTTC. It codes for CASSRTGTGAEQYF. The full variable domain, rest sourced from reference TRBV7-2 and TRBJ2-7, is GAGVSQSPSNKVTEKGKDVELRCDPISGHTALYWYRQSLGQGLEFLIYFQGNSAPDKSGLPSDRFSAERTGGSVSTLTIQRTQQEDSAVYLCASSRTGTGAEQYFGPGTRLTVT.

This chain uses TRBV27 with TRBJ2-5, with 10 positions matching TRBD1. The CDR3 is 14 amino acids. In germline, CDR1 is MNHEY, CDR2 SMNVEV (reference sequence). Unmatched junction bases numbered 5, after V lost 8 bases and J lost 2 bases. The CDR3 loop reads CASGGQGLQETQYF. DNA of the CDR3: TGTGCCAGCGGGGGACAGGGGTTACAAGAGACCCAGTACTTC.

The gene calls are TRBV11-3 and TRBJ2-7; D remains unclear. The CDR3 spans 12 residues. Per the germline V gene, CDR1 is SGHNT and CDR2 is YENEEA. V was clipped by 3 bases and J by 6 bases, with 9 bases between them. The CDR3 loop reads CASSFTDSEQYF. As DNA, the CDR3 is TGTGCCAGCAGCTTCACTGACTCCGAGCAGTACTTC. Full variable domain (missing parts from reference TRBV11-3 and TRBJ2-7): EAGVVQSPRYKIIEKKQPVAFWCNPISGHNTLYWYLQNLGQGPELLIRYENEEAVDDSQLPKDRFSAERLKGVDSTLKIQPAELGDSAVYLCASSFTDSEQYFGPGTRLTVT.

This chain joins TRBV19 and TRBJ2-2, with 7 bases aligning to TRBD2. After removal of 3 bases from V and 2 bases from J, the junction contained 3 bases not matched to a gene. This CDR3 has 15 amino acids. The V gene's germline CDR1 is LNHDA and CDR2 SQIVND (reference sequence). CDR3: CASSILAVNTGELFF. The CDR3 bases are TGTGCCAGTAGTATTCTAGCGGTAAACACCGGGGAGCTGTTTTTT.

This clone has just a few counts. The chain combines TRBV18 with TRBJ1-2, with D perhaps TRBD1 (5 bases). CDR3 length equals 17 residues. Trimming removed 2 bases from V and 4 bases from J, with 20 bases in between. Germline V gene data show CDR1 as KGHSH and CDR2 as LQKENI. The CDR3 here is CASSPGTQEGKSYGYTF. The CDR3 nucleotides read TGTGCCAGCTCACCAGGGACCCAGGAGGGCAAAAGCTATGGCTACACCTTC.

CDR3 sequence (DNA): TGTGCCAGCAGTTATCAGGGACCACCCTTTGCCTACGAGCAGTACTTC. This sequence encodes CASSYQGPPFAYEQYF. This chain uses TRBV6-5 with TRBJ2-7; either TRBD1 or TRBD2 may fit D (5 bases each). The V end was cut by 3 bases, the J end by 2 bases, with 17 bases between. The CDR3 is 16 residues long. Per the germline V gene, CDR1 is MNHEY and CDR2 is SVGAGI.